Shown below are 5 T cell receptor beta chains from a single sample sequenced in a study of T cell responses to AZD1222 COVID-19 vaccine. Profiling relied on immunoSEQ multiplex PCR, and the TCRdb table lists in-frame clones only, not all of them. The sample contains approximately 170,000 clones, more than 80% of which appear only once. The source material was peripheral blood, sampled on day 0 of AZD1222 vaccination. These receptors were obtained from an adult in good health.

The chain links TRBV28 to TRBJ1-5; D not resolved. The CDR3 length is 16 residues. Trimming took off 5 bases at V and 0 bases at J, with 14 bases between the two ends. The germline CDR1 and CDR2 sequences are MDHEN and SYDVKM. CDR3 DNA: TGTGCCAGCAGTAGCCGGGGTCCTAATAGCAATCAGCCCCAGCATTTT. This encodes CASSSRGPNSNQPQHF.

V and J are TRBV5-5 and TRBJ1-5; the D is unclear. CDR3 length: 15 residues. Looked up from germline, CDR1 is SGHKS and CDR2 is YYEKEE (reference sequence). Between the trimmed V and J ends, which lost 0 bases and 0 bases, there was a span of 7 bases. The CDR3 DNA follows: TGTGCCAGCAGCTTGGGGGGTTATAGCAATCAGCCCCAGCATTTT. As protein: CASSLGGYSNQPQHF.

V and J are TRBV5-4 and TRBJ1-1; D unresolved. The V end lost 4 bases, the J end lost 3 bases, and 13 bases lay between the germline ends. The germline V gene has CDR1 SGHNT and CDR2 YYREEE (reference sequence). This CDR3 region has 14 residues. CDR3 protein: CASSPESSYTEAFF. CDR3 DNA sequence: TGTGCCAGCAGCCCCGAGTCCAGCTACACTGAAGCTTTCTTT.

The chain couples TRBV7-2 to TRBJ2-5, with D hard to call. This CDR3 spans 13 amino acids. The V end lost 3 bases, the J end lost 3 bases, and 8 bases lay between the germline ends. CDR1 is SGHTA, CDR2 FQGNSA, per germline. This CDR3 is CASSFALEETQYF. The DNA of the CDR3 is TGTGCCAGCAGCTTTGCATTGGAAGAGACCCAGTACTTC. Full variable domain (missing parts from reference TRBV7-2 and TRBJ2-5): GAGVSQSPSNKVTEKGKDVELRCDPISGHTALYWYRQSLGQGLEFLIYFQGNSAPDKSGLPSDRFSAERTGGSVSTLTIQRTQQEDSAVYLCASSFALEETQYFGPGTRLLVL.

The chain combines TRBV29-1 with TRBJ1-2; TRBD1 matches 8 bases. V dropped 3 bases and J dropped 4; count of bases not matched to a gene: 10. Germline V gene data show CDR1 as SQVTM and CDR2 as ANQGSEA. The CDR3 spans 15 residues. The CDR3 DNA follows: TGCAGCGTTGAGTCCGGCCAGGGGGCGACCTATGGCTACACCTTC. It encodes CSVESGQGATYGYTF.